These 18 T cell receptor beta chains were all obtained from the same sample, sequenced in a study of cytomegalovirus exposure and HLA in healthy donors. Researchers ran the PCR with 60 Vbeta and 13 Jbeta primers. The method was immunoSEQ multiplex PCR; TCRdb's version includes in-frame clones alone and lacks a portion of them. Of fewer than 200,000 clones listed, about 85% are singletons. Sequenced sample: PBMCs. These receptors all stem from a woman in her 50s in good health and CMV-seropositive.

The rearrangement uses TRBV5-1 and TRBJ2-3, with 9 bases lining up with TRBD2. The CDR3 totals 16 residues. V lost 4 bases and J lost 0; bases outside the gene matches: 6. Germline loops: CDR1 SGHRS, CDR2 YFSETQ. The CDR3 loop reads CASSPGGGASTDTQYF. CDR3 DNA: TGCGCCAGCAGCCCGGGCGGGGGGGCCAGCACAGATACGCAGTATTTT.

This rearrangement joins TRBV5-8 to TRBJ2-5, with TRBD1 matching 8 bases. The V gene end was trimmed by 4 bases and the J gene end by 1 base; junction bases not matched to a gene: 3. The CDR3 length is 14 residues. Per germline, CDR1 SGHTS and CDR2 YDEGEE. As DNA, the CDR3 is TGTGCCAGCAGCCTGACAGGGGCCCAAGAGACCCAGTACTTC. The encoded protein is CASSLTGAQETQYF.

The rearrangement uses TRBV28 and TRBJ1-2, with 7 positions matching TRBD1. The germline gives CDR1 MDHEN, CDR2 SYDVKM. Trimming took 5 bases from V and 4 from J; bases not matched to a gene: 16. This CDR3 is 17 amino acids long. The CDR3: CASSRWTGNEGSYGYTF. Written as DNA, the CDR3 is TGTGCCAGCAGTCGATGGACAGGCAATGAGGGTTCCTATGGCTACACCTTC.

This clone showed up just a few times. J is TRBJ2-1 and V is TRBV7-2; 9 positions match TRBD2. The CDR3 consists of 13 residues. The V gene end was trimmed by 6 bases and the J gene end by 10 bases; junction bases not matched to a gene: 7. Germline V gene data show CDR1 as SGHTA and CDR2 as FQGNSA. The CDR3 nucleotides read TGTGCCAGCAGGAGGTTAGCGGGGGAAGAGCAGTTCTTC. It is translated as CASRRLAGEEQFF.

The genes are TRBV4-1 and TRBJ1-5; TRBD1 is a possible D gene (6 bases). This CDR3 contains 16 residues. V lost 4 bases and J lost 6, with 19 bases in between. In germline, CDR1 is MGHRA, CDR2 YSYEKL. Here the CDR3 DNA reads TGCGCCAGCAGCCCCGCAGGGGCCCTAACTGGTCAGCCCCAGCATTTT. It encodes CASSPAGALTGQPQHF.

This clone was detected only a few times. V gene TRBV19 combines with J gene TRBJ2-5, with TRBD2 as a possible D gene (6 bases). Trimming stripped 3 bases from V and 3 bases from J, with 14 bases between. CDR3 length: 15 amino acids. CDR1 is LNHDA and CDR2 is SQIVND in the germline V gene (reference sequence). As DNA, the CDR3 is TGTGCCAGTAGTATTGGGAGCGGGCGTAAAGAGACCCAGTACTTC. Translating gives CASSIGSGRKETQYF.

The genes are TRBV28 and TRBJ1-5; a possible D gene is TRBD1 (5 bases). This CDR3 region has 18 residues. The V gene's germline CDR1 is MDHEN and CDR2 SYDVKM. V was shortened by 7 bases and J by 0 bases, with 22 bases between the two germline ends. For the CDR3, the DNA is TGTGCCAGCAATATTTTCCGTCGGGGGTCATATAGCAATCAGCCCCAGCATTTT. Protein: CASNIFRRGSYSNQPQHF.

A remark on this clone: At one end the junction does not follow the germline gene, possibly because of a read error. The chain carries TRBV27 and TRBJ2-2, with D perhaps matching TRBD2 (5 bases). This CDR3 spans 12 amino acids. Per the germline V gene, CDR1 is MNHEY and CDR2 is SMNVEV (reference sequence). CDR3 sequence reads: CASSLNTGELSF. CDR3 in DNA: TGTGCCAGCAGTCTCAACACCGGGGAGCTGTCTTTT.

V is TRBV2 and J is TRBJ1-5, with D perhaps TRBD1 (6 bases). Germline V CDR1 and CDR2: SNHLY, FYNNEI. The CDR3 extends over 13 amino acids. The V end was cut by 4 bases, the J end by 6 bases, with 10 bases between. The CDR3 DNA follows: TGTGCCAGCAGTGTTGACAGGACTCAGCCCCAGCATTTT. This codes for CASSVDRTQPQHF.

The chain links TRBV4-3 to TRBJ2-1; D perhaps matches TRBD1 (5 bases). V gave up 3 bases and J gave up 8 bases, with 14 bases separating them. Germline V gene data show CDR1 as LGHNA and CDR2 as YSLEER. CDR3 length equals 14 residues. The CDR3 DNA reads as TGCGCCAGCAGCCAGCGATCTGGGGCTGATGAGCAGTTCTTC. The encoded protein is CASSQRSGADEQFF.

The J gene is TRBJ1-2, the V gene TRBV14; D is possibly TRBD1 (5 bases). The V gene lost 1 base and the J gene lost 7 bases, with 13 bases spanning the gap. Germline CDR1 SGHDN, CDR2 FVKESK. The CDR3 runs to 14 residues. The CDR3 DNA sequence: TGTGCCAGCAGCCAAGTGGCGGGGACTTCTGGCTACACCTTC. Amino acid sequence: CASSQVAGTSGYTF.

This clone showed up just once. The chain's CDR3 is CSAGRGGTEAFF. CDR3 DNA sequence: TGCAGCGCAGGCCGGGGAGGCACTGAAGCTTTCTTT. This chain uses TRBV29-1 with TRBJ1-1; D not resolved. Deletions cut 7 bases from V and 4 bases from J, with 13 bases between. The CDR3 contains 12 residues. Germline CDR1 is SQVTM and CDR2 is ANQGSEA.

This chain connects TRBV15 to TRBJ1-2; D is ambiguous. The V end was cut by 0 bases, the J end by 5 bases, with 16 bases between. CDR1 LNHNV and CDR2 YYDKDF come from the germline V gene (reference sequence). CDR3 length: 16 amino acids. The CDR3 coding sequence is TGTGCCACCAGCAGAGATCCGTTTTCGGGATCGTATGGCTACACCTTC. Translated, it gives CATSRDPFSGSYGYTF.

This rearrangement joins TRBV18 to TRBJ1-2; the D is unclear. V lost 5 bases and J 6 bases, leaving 19 bases between the germline ends. Germline V gene lookup returns CDR1 KGHSH and CDR2 LQKENI. CDR3 length: 15 residues. Here the CDR3 DNA reads TGTGCCAGCTCAGTAGAGATAGGACTCATGAATGGCTACACCTTC. Translated, it gives CASSVEIGLMNGYTF.

V gene TRBV18 combines with J gene TRBJ1-1, with D possibly TRBD1 on 6 matching bases. From germline, CDR1 is KGHSH and CDR2 LQKENI. Trimming took 6 bases from V and 11 from J, leaving 22 bases between them. CDR3 length equals 14 residues. The CDR3 DNA follows: TGTGCCAGCTCCCCCGGATATGAACAGGGTTTTGCTTTCTTT. It is translated as CASSPGYEQGFAFF.

The V call is TRBV15, the J call TRBJ2-7; TRBD2 is a possible D gene (6 bases). Trimming removed 5 bases from V and 0 bases from J, with 8 bases in between. CDR3 length: 13 residues. CDR1 is LNHNV, CDR2 YYDKDF, per germline (reference sequence). CDR3 DNA sequence: TGTGCCACCAGCTCGCGGGGCTCCTACGAGCAGTACTTC. This translates into CATSSRGSYEQYF.

The chain recombines TRBV21-1 with TRBJ1-4; the table's D call TRBD1 went unverified against the DNA. TRBV21-1 is classified as a pseudogene. This CDR3 spans 15 amino acids. The CDR3: CASSSRQGEDEKLFF. Written as DNA, the CDR3 is TGTGCCAGCAGCTCCCGACAGGGGGAGGATGAAAAACTGTTTTTT.

The J gene is TRBJ2-7, the V gene TRBV5-1; D perhaps matches TRBD2 (5 bases). V was shortened by 4 bases and J by 6 bases, with 20 bases between the two germline ends. This CDR3 is 15 amino acids long. CDR1 SGHRS and CDR2 YFSETQ come from the germline V gene. The CDR3: CASSPNQGGPSEQYF. CDR3 coding DNA: TGCGCCAGCAGCCCCAACCAAGGCGGGCCTTCCGAGCAGTACTTC.